This T cell receptor (beta chain) was observed in a study of cytomegalovirus exposure and HLA in healthy donors. Sequencing was performed with immunoSEQ multiplex PCR; in TCRdb, only in-frame clones are kept and a portion is missing. This table has around 54,000 clones, roughly 90% appearing once. The donors were members of the validation cohort comprising over a hundred subjects, separate from the approximately 630-subject first cohort. Points from the study as a whole: The study designated fewer than 200 TCR beta chains cytomegalovirus-associated. Later, an analysis found that TCR clusters from the first cohort tended to co-occur in the 130 or so validation repertoires.

CDR3 length: 14 amino acids. Trimming took 3 bases from V and 11 from J, leaving 17 bases between them. Germline CDR1 and CDR2: SNHLY and FYNNEI. About this clone itself: The antigen is undetermined.

The specimen sequenced was PBMCs. The chain combines TRBV2 with TRBJ1-5; D gene unclear. This TCR came from a young woman in good health and CMV-seropositive. CDR3: CASSEGAGPMAQHF. The CDR3, as DNA: TGTGCCAGCAGTGAGGGAGCAGGTCCAATGGCCCAGCATTTT.